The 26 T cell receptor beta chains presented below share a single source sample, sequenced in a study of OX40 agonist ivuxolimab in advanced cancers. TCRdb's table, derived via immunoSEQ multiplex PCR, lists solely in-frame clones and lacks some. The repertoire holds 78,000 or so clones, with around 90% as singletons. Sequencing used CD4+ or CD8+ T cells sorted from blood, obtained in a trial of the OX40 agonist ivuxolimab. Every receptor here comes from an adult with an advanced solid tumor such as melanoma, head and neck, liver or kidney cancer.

In DNA form, the CDR3 reads TGTGCCAGCAGCCCGTCCTCCGGGACTATGGGAGCGGCCCAGTACTTC. Translating gives CASSPSSGTMGAAQYF. The chain uses TRBV7-8 and TRBJ2-5; 7 bases align to TRBD2. The CDR3 runs 16 residues. V shed 5 bases, J shed 9 bases, and the junction held 18 bases outside the gene matches. Germline lookup yields CDR1 SGHVS and CDR2 FQNEAQ. The full variable domain, rest sourced from reference TRBV7-8 and TRBJ2-5, is GAGVSQSPRYKVAKRGQDVALRCDPISGHVSLFWYQQALGQGPEFLTYFQNEAQLDKSGLPSDRFFAERPEGSVSTLKIQRTQQEDSAVYLCASSPSSGTMGAAQYFGPGTRLLVL.

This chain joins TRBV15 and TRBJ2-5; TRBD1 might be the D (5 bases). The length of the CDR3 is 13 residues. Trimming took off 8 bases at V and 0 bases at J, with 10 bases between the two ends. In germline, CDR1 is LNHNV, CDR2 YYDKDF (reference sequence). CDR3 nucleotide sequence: TGTGCCACCCGGACACAAAACCAAGAGACCCAGTACTTC. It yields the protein CATRTQNQETQYF.

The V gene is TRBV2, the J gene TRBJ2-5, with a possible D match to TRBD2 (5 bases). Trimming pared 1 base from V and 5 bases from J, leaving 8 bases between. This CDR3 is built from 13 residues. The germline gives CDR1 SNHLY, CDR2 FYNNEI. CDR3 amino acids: CASSEGTGETQYF. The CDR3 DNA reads TGTGCCAGCAGTGAAGGGACGGGGGAGACCCAGTACTTC.

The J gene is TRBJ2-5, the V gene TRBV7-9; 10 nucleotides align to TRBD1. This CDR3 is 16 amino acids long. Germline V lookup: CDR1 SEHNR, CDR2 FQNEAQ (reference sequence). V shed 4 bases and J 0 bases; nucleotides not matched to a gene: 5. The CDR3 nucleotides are TGTGCCAGCAGCTCAGACAGGGGGCAGGACCAAGAGACCCAGTACTTC. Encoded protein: CASSSDRGQDQETQYF.

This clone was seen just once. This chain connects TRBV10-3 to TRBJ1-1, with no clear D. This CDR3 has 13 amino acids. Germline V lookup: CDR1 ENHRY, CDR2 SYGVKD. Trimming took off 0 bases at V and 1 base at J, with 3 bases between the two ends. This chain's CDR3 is CAISESTNTEAFF. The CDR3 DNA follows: TGTGCCATCAGTGAGTCGACGAACACTGAAGCTTTCTTT.

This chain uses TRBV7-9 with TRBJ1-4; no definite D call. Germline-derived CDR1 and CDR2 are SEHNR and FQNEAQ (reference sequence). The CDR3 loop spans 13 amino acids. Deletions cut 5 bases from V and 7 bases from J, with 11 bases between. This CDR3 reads CASSPGNGEKLFF. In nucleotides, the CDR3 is TGTGCCAGCAGCCCGGGCAACGGTGAAAAACTGTTTTTT.

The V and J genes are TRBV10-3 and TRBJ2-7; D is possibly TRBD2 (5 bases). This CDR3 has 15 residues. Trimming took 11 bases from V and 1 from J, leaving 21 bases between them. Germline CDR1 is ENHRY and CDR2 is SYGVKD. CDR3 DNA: TGTGCCTCCGGGGAAGAGCCAGGTGAATCCTACGAGCAGTACTTC. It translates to CASGEEPGESYEQYF.

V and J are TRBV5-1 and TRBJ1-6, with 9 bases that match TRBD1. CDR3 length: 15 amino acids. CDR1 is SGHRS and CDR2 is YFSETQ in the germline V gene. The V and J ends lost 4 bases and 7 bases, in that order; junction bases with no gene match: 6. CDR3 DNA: TGCGCCAGCAGCCTAGAGGGACAGGGAAATTCACCCCTCCACTTT. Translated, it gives CASSLEGQGNSPLHF.

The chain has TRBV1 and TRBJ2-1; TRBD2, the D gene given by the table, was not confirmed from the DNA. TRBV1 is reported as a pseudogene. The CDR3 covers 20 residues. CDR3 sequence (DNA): TGCACCAGCAGCCAAGCTGGACTAGCGGGGGGGGAGAGCTCCTACAATGAGCAGTTCTTC. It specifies CTSSQAGLAGGESSYNEQFF.

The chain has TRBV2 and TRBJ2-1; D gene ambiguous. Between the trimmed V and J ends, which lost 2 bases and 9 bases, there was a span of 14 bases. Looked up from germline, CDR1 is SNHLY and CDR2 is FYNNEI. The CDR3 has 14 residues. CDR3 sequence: CASSENGSWGEQFF. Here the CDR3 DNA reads TGTGCCAGCAGTGAAAATGGTTCCTGGGGTGAGCAGTTCTTC.

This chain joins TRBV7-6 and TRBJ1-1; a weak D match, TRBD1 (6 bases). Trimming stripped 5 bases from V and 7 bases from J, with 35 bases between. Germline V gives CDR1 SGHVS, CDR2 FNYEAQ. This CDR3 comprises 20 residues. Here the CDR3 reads CASSRHNDPQGSGNQDEAFF. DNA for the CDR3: TGTGCCAGCAGCCGCCATAATGACCCCCAGGGGAGTGGGAACCAGGATGAAGCTTTCTTT. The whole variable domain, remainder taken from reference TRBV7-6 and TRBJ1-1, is GAGVSQSPRYKVTKRGQDVALRCDPISGHVSLYWYRQALGQGPEFLTYFNYEAQQDKSGLPNDRFSAERPEGSISTLTIQRTEQRDSAMYRCASSRHNDPQGSGNQDEAFFGQGTRLTVV.

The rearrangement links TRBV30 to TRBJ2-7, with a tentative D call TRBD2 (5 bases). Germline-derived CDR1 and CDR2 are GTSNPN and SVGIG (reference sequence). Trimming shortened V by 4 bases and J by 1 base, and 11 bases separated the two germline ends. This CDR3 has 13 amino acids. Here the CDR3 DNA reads TGTGCCTGGATTCCGGGGTCTTCCTACGAGCAGTACTTC. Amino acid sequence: CAWIPGSSYEQYF.

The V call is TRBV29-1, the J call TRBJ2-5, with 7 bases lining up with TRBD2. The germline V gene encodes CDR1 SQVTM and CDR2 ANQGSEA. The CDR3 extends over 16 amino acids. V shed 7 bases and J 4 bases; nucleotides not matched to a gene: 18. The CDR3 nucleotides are TGCAGCGCCGAGGATGTCGCAGGGAGGGAAGGAGAGACCCAGTACTTC. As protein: CSAEDVAGREGETQYF.

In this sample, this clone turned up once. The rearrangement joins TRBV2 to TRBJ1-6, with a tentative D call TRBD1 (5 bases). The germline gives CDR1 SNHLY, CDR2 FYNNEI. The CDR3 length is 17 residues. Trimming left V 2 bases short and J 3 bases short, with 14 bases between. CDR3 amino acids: CASSEIGGLHYNSPLHF. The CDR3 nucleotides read TGTGCCAGCAGTGAAATTGGGGGACTGCACTATAATTCACCCCTCCACTTT.

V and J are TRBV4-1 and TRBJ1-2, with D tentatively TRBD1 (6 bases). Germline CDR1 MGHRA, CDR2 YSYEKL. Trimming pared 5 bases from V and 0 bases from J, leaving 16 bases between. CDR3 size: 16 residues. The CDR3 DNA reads TGCGCCAGCAGCGTCGGGGGCAGCGGTCCTAACTATGGCTACACCTTC. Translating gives CASSVGGSGPNYGYTF.

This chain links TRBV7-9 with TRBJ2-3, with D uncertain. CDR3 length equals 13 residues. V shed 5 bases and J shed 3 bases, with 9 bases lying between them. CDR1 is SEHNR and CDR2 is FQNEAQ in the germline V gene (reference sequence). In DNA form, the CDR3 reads TGTGCCAGCAGCCCAGAGGAGACAGATACGCAGTATTTT. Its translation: CASSPEETDTQYF.

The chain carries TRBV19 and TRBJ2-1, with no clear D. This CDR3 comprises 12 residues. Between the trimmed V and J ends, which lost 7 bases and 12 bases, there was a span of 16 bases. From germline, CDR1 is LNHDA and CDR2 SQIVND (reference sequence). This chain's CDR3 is CASTLDWSRQFF. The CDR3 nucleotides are TGTGCCAGTACCTTAGACTGGTCCAGGCAGTTCTTC. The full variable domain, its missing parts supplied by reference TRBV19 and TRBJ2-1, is DGGITQSPKYLFRKEGQNVTLSCEQNLNHDAMYWYRQDPGQGLRLIYYSQIVNDFQKGDIAEGYSVSREKKESFPLTVTSAQKNPTAFYLCASTLDWSRQFFGPGTRLTVL.

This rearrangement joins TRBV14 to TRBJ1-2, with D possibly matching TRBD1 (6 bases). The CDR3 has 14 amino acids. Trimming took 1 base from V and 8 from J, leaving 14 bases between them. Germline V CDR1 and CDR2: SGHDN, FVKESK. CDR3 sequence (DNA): TGTGCCAGCAGCCAAGTGGGGCAGGGGCCCGGCTACACCTTC. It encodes CASSQVGQGPGYTF.

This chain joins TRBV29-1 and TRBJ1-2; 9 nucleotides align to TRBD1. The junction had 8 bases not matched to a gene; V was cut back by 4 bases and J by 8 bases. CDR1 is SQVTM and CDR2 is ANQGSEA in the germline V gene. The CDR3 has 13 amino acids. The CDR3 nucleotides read TGCAGCGTTGGGTGGACAGGGGAGGGAGGCTACACCTTC. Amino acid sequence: CSVGWTGEGGYTF. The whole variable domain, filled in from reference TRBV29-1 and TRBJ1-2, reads SAVISQKPSRDICQRGTSLTIQCQVDSQVTMMFWYRQQPGQSLTLIATANQGSEATYESGFVIDKFPISRPNLTFSTLTVSNMSPEDSSIYLCSVGWTGEGGYTFGSGTRLTVV.

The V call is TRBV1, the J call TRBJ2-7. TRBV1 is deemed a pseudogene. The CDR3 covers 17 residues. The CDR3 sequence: CTSSHLFPGPSSYEQYF. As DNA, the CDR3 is TGCACCAGCAGCCACCTCTTCCCGGGACCCTCTTCCTACGAGCAGTACTTC.

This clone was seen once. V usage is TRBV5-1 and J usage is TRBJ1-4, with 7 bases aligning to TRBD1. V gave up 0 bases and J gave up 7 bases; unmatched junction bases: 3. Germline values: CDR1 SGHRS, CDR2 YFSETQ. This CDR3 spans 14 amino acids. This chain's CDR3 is CASSLGTGVEKLFF. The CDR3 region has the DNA TGCGCCAGCAGCTTGGGGACAGGAGTTGAAAAACTGTTTTTT.

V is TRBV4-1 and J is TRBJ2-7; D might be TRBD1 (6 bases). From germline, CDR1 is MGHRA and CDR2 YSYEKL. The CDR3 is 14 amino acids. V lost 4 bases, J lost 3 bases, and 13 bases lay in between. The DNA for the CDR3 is TGCGCCAGCAGCCCCCGTCGAGGGGGCTACGAGCAGTACTTC. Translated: CASSPRRGGYEQYF.

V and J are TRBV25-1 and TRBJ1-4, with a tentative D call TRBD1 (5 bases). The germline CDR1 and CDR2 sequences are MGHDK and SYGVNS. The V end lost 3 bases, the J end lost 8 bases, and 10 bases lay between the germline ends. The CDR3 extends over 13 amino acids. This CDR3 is CASSDQGWEKLFF. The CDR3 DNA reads TGTGCCAGCAGTGACCAGGGTTGGGAAAAACTGTTTTTT.

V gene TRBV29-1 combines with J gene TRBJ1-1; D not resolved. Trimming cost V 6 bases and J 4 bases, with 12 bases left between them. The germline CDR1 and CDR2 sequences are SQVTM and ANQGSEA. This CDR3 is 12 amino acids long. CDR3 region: CSVIGDTTEAFF. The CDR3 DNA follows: TGCAGCGTAATAGGAGATACCACTGAAGCTTTCTTT.

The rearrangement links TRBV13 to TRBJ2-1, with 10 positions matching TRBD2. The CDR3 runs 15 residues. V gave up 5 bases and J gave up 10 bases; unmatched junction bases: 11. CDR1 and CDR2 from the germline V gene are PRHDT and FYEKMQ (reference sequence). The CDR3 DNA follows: TGTGCCAGCAGCCCGTCGCCCGGGACTAGCGACGAGCAGTTCTTC. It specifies CASSPSPGTSDEQFF.

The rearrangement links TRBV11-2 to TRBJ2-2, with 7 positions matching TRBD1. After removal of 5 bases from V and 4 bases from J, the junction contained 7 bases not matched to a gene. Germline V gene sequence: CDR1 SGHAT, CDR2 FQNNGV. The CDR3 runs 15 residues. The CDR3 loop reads CASSPLGQRTGELFF. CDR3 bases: TGTGCCAGCAGCCCTCTGGGACAGCGCACCGGGGAGCTGTTTTTT.